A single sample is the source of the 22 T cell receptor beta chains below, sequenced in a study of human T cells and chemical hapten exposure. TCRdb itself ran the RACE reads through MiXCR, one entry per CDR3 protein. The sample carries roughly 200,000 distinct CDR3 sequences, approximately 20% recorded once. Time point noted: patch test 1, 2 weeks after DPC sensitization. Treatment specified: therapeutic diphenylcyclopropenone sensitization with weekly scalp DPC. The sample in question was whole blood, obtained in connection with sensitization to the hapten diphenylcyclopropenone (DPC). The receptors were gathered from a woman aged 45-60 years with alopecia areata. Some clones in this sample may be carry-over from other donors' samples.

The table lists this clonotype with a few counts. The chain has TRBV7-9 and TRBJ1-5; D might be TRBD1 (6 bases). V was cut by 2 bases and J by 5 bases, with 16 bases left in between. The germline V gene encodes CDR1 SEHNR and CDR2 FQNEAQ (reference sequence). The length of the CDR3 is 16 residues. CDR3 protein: CASSLFQGRRDQPQHF. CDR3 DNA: TGTGCCAGCAGCTTATTCCAGGGGCGCAGGGATCAGCCCCAGCATTTT. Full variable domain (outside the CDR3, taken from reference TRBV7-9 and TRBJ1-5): DTGVSQNPRHKITKRGQNVTFRCDPISEHNRLYWYRQTLGQGPEFLTYFQNEAQLEKSRLLSDRFSAERPKGSFSTLEIQRTEQGDSAMYLCASSLFQGRRDQPQHFGDGTRLSIL.

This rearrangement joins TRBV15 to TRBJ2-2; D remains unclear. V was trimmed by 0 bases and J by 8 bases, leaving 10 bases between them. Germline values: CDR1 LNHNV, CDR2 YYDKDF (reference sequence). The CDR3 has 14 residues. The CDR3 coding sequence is TGTGCCACCAGCAGAGAGCCGCTTTCAGGGGAGCTGTTTTTT. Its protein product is CATSREPLSGELFF. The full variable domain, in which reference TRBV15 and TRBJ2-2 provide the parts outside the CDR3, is DAMVIQNPRYQVTQFGKPVTLSCSQTLNHNVMYWYQQKSSQAPKLLFHYYDKDFNNEADTPDNFQSRRPNTSFCFLDIRSPGLGDTAMYLCATSREPLSGELFFGEGSRLTVL.

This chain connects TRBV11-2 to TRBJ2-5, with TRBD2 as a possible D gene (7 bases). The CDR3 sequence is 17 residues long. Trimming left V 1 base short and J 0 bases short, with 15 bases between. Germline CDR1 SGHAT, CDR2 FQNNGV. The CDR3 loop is CASSLGRRGAYQETQYF. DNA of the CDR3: TGTGCCAGCAGCTTAGGTCGACGGGGGGCGTACCAAGAGACCCAGTACTTC.

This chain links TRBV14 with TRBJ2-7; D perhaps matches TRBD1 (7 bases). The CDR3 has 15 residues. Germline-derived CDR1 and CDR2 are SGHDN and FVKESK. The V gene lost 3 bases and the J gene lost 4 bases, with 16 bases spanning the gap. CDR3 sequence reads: CASSQEQGRRYEQYF. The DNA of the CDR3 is TGTGCCAGCAGCCAGGAACAGGGGAGGAGGTACGAGCAGTACTTC.

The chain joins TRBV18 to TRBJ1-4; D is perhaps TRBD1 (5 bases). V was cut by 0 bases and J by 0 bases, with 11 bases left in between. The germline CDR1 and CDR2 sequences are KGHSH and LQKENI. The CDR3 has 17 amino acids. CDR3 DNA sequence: TGTGCCAGCTCACCACCACTCGAGGGGCCAACTAATGAAAAACTGTTTTTT. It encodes CASSPPLEGPTNEKLFF.

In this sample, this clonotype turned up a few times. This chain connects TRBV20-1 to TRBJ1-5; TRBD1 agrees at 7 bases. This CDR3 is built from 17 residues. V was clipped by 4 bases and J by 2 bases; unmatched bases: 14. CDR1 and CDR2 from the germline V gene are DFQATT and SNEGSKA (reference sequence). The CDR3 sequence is CSATLDRAKGGNQPQHF. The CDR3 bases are TGCAGTGCTACCCTCGACAGGGCTAAGGGAGGCAATCAGCCCCAGCATTTT.

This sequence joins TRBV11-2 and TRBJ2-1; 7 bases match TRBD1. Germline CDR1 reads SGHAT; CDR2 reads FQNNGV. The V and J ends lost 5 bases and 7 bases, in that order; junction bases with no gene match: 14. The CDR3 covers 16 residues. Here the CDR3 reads CASSPTTGQGWNEQFF. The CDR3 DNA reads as TGTGCCAGCAGCCCGACGACAGGGCAAGGGTGGAATGAGCAGTTCTTC.

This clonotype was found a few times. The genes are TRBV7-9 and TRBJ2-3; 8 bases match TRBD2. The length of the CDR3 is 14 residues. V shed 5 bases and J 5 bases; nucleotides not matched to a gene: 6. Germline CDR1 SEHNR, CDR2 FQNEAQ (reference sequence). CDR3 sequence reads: CASSQAGVGDTQYF. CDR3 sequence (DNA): TGTGCCAGCAGCCAAGCGGGAGTGGGAGATACGCAGTATTTT.

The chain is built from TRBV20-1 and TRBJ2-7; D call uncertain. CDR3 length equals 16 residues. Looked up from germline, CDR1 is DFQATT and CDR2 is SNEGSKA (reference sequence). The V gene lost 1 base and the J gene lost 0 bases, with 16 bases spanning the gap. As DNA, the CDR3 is TGCAGTGCTAGAGCCACTCGGCAGCCTCACTCCTACGAGCAGTACTTC. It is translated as CSARATRQPHSYEQYF.

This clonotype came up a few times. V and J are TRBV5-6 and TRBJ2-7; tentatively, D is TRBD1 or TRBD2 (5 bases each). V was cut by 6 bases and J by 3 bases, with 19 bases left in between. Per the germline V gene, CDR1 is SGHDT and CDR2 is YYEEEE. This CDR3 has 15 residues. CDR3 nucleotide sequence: TGTGCCAGCACCTCTTTTAGAGGGGATATCTACGAGCAGTACTTC. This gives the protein CASTSFRGDIYEQYF.

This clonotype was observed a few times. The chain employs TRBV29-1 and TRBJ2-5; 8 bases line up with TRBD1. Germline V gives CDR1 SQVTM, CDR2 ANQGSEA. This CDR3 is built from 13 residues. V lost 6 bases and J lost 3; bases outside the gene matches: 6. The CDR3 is CSVRKTGEETQYF. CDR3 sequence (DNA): TGCAGCGTCCGAAAGACAGGGGAAGAGACCCAGTACTTC. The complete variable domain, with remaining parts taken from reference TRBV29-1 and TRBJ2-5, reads SAVISQKPSRDICQRGTSLTIQCQVDSQVTMMFWYRQQPGQSLTLIATANQGSEATYESGFVIDKFPISRPNLTFSTLTVSNMSPEDSSIYLCSVRKTGEETQYFGPGTRLLVL.

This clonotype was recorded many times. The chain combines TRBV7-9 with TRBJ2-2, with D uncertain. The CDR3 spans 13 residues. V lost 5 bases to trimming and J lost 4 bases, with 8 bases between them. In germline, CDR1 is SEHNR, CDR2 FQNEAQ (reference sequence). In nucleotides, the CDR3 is TGTGCCAGCAGCCCCTGGGGCACCGGGGAGCTGTTTTTT. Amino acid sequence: CASSPWGTGELFF.

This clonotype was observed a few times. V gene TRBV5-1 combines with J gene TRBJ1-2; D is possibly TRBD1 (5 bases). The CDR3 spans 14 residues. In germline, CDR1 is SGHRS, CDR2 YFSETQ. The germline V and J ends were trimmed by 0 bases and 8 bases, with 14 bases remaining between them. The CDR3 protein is CASSLVGRVHGYTF. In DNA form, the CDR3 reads TGCGCCAGCAGCTTGGTGGGCAGGGTCCACGGCTACACCTTC.

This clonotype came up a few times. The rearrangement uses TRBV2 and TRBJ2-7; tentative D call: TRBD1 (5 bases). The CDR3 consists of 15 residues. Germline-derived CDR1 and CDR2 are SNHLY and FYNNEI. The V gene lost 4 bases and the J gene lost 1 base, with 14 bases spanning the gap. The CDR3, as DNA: TGTGCCAGCAGTGGGGGTGGGGCCCCATCCTACGAGCAGTACTTC. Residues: CASSGGGAPSYEQYF.

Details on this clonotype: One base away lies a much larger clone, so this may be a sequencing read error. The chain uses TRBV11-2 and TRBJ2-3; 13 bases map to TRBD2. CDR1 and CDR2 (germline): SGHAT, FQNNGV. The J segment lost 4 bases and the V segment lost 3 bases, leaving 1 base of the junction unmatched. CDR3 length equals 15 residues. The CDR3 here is CASSFGLAGADTQYF. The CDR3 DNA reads TGTGCCAGCAGCTTTGGACTAGCGGGAGCAGATACGCAGTATTTT.

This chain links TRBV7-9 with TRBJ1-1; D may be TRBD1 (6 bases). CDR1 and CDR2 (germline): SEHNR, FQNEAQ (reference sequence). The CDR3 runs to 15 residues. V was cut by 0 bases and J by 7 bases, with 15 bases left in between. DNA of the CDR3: TGTGCCAGCAGCTTAGCTGGGGGCGCGCGAAATGAAGCTTTCTTT. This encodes CASSLAGGARNEAFF.

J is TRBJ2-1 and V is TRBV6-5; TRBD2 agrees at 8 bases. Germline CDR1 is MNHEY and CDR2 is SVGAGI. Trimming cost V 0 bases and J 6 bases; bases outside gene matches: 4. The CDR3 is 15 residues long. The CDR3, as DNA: TGTGCCAGCAGTTACTCCCGGACTAGCCCCAATGAGCAGTTCTTC. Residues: CASSYSRTSPNEQFF.

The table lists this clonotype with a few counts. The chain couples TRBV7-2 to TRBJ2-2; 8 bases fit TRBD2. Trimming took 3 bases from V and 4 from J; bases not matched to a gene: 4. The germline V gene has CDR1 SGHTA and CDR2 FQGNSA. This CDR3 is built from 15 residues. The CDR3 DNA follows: TGTGCCAGCAGCTTTAGGCTAGCGGGCACCGGGGAGCTGTTTTTT. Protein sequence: CASSFRLAGTGELFF.

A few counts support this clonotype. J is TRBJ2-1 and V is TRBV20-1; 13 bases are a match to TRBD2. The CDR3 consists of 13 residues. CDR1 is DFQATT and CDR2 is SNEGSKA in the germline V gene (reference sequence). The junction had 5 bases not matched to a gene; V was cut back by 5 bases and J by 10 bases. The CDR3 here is CSALTSGRGEQFF. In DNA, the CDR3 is TGCAGTGCTCTCACTAGCGGGAGGGGAGAGCAGTTCTTC.

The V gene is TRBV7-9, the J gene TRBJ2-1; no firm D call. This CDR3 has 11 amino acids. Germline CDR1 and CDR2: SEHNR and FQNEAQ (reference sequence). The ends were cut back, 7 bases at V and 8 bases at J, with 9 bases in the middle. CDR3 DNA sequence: TGTGCCAGCAACCGAGACCATGAGCAGTTCTTC. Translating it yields CASNRDHEQFF. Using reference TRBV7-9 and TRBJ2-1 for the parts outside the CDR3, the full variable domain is DTGVSQNPRHKITKRGQNVTFRCDPISEHNRLYWYRQTLGQGPEFLTYFQNEAQLEKSRLLSDRFSAERPKGSFSTLEIQRTEQGDSAMYLCASNRDHEQFFGPGTRLTVL.

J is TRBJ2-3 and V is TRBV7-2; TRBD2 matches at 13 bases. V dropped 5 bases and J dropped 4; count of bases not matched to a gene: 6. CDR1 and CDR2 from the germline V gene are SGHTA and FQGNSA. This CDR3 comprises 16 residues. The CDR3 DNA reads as TGTGCCAGCAGCCCGGGACTAGCGGGGTCCGCAGATACGCAGTATTTT. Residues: CASSPGLAGSADTQYF.

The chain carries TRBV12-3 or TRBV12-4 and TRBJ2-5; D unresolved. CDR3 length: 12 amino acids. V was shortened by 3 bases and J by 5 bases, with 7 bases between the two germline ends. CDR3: CASSLITETQYF. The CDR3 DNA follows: TGTGCCAGCAGTTTGATTACCGAGACCCAGTACTTC.